Included here is one T cell receptor beta chain sequence, with context. Assay used: immunoSEQ multiplex PCR; TCRdb lists only in-frame clones, some missing. Counted here are around 120,000 clones, over 55% occurring once; the ten biggest clones make up 2% to 2.5%. Per the germline V gene, CDR1 is GTSNPN and CDR2 is SVGIG (reference sequence). CDR3 size: 15 residues. The V and J ends lost 0 bases and 3 bases, in that order; junction bases with no gene match: 7. This sample stems from a study of blood T cell repertoires in COVID-19. Looking at the study overall: In each case, the material was cDNA or gDNA derived from T cells, B-cell-depleted T cells, or PBMCs.

This TCR was sampled from a woman in her 70s with acute or convalescent COVID-19. This chain links TRBV30 with TRBJ2-5, with 7 positions matching TRBD2. The sequencing sample was made of peripheral blood. Here the CDR3 DNA reads TGTGCCTGGAGTGTACTGGGCGGGAGAAAAGAGACCCAGTACTTC. Residues: CAWSVLGGRKETQYF.